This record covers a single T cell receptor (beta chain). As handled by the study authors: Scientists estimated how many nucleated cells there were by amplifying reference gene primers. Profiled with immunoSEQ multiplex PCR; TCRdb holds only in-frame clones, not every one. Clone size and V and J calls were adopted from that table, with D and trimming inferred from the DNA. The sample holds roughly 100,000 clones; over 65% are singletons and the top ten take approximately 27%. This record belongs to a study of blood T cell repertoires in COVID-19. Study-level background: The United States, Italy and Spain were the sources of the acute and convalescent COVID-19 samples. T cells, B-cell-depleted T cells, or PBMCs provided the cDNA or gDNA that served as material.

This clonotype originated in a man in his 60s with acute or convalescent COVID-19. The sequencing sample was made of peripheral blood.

The CDR3 sequence is CASSLVDLLSYNEQFF. The CDR3 DNA follows: TGCGCCAGCAGCTTGGTGGACTTACTTTCCTACAATGAGCAGTTCTTC. The chain has TRBV5-1 and TRBJ2-1; TRBD2 might be the D (5 bases). Between the trimmed V and J ends, which lost 0 bases and 1 base, there was a span of 11 bases. The V gene's germline CDR1 is SGHRS and CDR2 YFSETQ. The CDR3 is 16 amino acids.